This record looks at one T cell receptor beta chain sequence and its context. Antigen unknown. The PCR ran on 60 Vbeta and 13 Jbeta primers. Profiling relied on immunoSEQ multiplex PCR, and the TCRdb table lists in-frame clones only, not all of them. The data contain about 120,000 clones, approximately 78% of them seen just once; the ten biggest clones take up roughly 3.1%. This record comes from a study of cytomegalovirus exposure and HLA in healthy donors. Whole-study results and caveats: About 87% or about 30% of the time was how often most TCR beta V segments were productive, according to an earlier analysis.

V shed 5 bases, J shed 3 bases, and the junction held 4 bases outside the gene matches. CDR3 length equals 14 residues. The germline V gene encodes CDR1 SGHAT and CDR2 FQDESV (reference sequence). The sequencing input was PBMCs. This chain connects TRBV11-1 to TRBJ2-1; 7 bases are a match to TRBD1. This TCR derives from a woman aged 25 to 39 in good health and CMV-seropositive. CDR3 region: CASSRDRIYNEQFF. The CDR3 DNA is TGTGCCAGCAGCCGGGACAGAATCTACAATGAGCAGTTCTTC.